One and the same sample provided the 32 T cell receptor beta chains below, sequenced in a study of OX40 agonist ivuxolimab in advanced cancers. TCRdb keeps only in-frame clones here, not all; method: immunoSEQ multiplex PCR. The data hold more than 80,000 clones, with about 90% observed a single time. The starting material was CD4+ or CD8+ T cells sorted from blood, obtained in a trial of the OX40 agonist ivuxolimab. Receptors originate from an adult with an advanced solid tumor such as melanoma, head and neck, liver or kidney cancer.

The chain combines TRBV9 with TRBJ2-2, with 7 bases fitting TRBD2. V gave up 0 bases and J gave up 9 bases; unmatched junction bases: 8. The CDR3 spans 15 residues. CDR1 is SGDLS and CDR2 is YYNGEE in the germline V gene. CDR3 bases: TGTGCCAGCAGCGTAGCGGCTAGCGGCCACCGGGAGCTGTTTTTT. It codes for CASSVAASGHRELFF. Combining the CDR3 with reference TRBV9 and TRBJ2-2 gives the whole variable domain DSGVTQTPKHLITATGQRVTLRCSPRSGDLSVYWYQQSLDQGLQFLIQYYNGEERAKGNILERFSAQQFPDLHSELNLSSLELGDSALYFCASSVAASGHRELFFGEGSRLTVL.

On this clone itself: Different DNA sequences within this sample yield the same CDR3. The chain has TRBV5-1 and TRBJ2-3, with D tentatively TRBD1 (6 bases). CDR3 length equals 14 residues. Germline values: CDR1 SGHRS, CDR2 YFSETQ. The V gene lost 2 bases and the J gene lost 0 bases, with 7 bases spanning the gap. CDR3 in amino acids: CASSLGGSTDTQYF. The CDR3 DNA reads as TGCGCCAGCAGCTTAGGGGGAAGCACAGATACGCAGTATTTT. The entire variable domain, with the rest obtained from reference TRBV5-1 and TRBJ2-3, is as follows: KAGVTQTPRYLIKTRGQQVTLSCSPISGHRSVSWYQQTPGQGLQFLFEYFSETQRNKGNFPGRFSGRQFSNSRSEMNVSTLELGDSALYLCASSLGGSTDTQYFGPGTRLTVL.

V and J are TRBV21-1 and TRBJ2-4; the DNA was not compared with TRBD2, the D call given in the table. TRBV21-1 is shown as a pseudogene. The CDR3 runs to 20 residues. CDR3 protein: CASSKVRGPPSGIAKNIQYF. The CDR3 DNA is TGTGCCAGCAGCAAAGTCAGAGGCCCTCCCTCGGGAATAGCCAAAAACATTCAGTACTTC.

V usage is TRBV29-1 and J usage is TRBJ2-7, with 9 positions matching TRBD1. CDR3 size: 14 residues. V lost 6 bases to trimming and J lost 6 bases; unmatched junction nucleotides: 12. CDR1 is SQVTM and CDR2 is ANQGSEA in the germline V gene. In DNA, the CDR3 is TGCAGCGTCCTATCCGGGACAGGGCTTCGCGAGCAGTACTTC. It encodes CSVLSGTGLREQYF.

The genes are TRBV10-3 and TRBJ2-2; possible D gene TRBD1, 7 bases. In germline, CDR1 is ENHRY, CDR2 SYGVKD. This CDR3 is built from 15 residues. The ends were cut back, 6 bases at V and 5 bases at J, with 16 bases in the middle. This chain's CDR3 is CAIRKEGASTGELFF. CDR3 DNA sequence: TGTGCCATCAGAAAGGAGGGGGCTTCGACCGGGGAGCTGTTTTTT.

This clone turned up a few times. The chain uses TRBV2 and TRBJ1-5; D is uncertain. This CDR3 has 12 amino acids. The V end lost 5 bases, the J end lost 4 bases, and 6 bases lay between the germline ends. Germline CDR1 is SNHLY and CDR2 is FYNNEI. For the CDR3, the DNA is TGTGCCAGCAGTCCAGGAAATCAGCCCCAGCATTTT. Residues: CASSPGNQPQHF.

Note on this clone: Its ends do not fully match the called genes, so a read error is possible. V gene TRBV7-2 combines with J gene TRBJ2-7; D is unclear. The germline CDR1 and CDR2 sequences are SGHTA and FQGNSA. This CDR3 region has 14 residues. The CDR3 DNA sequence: TGTGCCAGCAGCTTGCGGCTAGTCTCCCACGAGCAGTACTTC. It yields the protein CASSLRLVSHEQYF.

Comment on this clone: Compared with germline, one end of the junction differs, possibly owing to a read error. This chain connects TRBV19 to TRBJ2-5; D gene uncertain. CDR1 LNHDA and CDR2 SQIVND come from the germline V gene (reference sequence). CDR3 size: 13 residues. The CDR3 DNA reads TGTACCAGTAGTAGCTACAACCAAGAGACCCAGTACTTC. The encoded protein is CTSSSYNQETQYF.

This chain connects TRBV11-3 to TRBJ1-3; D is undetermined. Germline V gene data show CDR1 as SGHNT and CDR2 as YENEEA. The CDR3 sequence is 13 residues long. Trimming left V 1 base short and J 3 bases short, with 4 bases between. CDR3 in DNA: TGTGCCAGCAGCTTAGGCATTGGAAACACCATATATTTT. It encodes CASSLGIGNTIYF.

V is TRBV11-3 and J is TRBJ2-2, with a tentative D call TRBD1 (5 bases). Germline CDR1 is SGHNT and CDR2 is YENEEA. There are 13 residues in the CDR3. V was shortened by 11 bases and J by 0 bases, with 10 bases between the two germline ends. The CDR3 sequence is CAYRTPNTGELFF. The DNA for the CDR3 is TGTGCCTACCGGACACCGAACACCGGGGAGCTGTTTTTT.

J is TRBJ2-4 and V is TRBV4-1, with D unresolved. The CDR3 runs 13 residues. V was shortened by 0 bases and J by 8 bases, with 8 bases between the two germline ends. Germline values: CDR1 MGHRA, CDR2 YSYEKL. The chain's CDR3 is CASSQDSRDIQYF. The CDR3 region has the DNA TGCGCCAGCAGCCAAGACTCTCGGGACATTCAGTACTTC.

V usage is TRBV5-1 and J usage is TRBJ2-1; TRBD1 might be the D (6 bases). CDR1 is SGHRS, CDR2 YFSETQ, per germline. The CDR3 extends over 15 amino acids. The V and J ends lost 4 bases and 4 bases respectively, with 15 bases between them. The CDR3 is CASSQGRTSYNEQFF. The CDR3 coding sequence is TGCGCCAGCAGCCAGGGGAGAACATCTTACAATGAGCAGTTCTTC.

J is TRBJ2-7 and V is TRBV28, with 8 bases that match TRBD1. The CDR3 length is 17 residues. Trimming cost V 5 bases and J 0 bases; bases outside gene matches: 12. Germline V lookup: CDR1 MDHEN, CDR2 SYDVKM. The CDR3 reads CASSLESRTGSSYEQYF. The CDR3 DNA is TGTGCCAGCAGTCTCGAATCCCGGACAGGGAGCTCCTACGAGCAGTACTTC.

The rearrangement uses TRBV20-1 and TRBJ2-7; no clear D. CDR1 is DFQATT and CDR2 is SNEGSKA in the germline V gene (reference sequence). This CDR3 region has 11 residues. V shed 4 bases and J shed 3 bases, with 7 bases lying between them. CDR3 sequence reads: CSATNSYEQYF. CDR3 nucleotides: TGCAGTGCTACAAACAGCTACGAGCAGTACTTC.

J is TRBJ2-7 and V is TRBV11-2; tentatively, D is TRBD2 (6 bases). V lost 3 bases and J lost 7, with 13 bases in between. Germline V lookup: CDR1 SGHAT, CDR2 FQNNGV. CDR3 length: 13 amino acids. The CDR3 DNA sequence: TGTGCCAGCAGCTTCGTCATCCGGGGGGAGCAGTACTTC. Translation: CASSFVIRGEQYF.

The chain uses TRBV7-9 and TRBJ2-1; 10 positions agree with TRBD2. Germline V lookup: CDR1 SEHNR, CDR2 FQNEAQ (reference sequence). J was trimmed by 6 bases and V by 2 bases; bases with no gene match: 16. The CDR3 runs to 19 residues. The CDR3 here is CASSLKVVASGSVANEQFF. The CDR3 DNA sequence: TGTGCCAGCAGCTTAAAAGTAGTGGCTAGCGGGAGTGTGGCCAATGAGCAGTTCTTC.

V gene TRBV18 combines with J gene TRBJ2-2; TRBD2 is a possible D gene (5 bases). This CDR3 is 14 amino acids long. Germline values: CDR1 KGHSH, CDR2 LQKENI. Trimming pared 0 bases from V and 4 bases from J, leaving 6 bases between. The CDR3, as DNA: TGTGCCAGCTCACCACCGGGAGCCACCGGGGAGCTGTTTTTT. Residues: CASSPPGATGELFF.

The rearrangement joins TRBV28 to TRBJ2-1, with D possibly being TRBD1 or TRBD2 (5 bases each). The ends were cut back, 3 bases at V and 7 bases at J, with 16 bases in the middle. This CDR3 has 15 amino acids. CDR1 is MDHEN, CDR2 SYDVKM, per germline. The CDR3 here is CASSLGPHGPNEQFF. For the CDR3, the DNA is TGTGCCAGCAGTTTGGGACCCCACGGCCCAAATGAGCAGTTCTTC.

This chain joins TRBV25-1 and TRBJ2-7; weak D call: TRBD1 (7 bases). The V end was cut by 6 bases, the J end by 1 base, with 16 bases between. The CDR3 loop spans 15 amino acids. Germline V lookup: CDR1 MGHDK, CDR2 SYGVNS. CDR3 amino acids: CASRDIGGQSYEQYF. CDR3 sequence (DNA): TGTGCCAGCAGGGATATCGGGGGACAGTCCTACGAGCAGTACTTC.

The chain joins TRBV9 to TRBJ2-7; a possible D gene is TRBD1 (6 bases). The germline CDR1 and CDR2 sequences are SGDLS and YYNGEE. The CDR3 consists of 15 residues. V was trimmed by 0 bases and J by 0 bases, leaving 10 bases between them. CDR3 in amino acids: CASSVGPGDSYEQYF. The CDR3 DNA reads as TGTGCCAGCAGCGTAGGGCCAGGGGACTCCTACGAGCAGTACTTC.

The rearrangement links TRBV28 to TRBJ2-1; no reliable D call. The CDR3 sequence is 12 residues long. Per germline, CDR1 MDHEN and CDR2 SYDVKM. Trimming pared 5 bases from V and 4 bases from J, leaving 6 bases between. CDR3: CASSGIYNEQFF. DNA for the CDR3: TGTGCCAGCAGTGGTATTTACAATGAGCAGTTCTTC.

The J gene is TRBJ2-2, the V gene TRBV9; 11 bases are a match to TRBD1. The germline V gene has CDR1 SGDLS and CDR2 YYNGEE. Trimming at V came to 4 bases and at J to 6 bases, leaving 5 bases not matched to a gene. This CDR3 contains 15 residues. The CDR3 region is CASSPGQGAAGELFF. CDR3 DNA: TGTGCCAGCAGCCCCGGACAGGGGGCAGCCGGGGAGCTGTTTTTT.

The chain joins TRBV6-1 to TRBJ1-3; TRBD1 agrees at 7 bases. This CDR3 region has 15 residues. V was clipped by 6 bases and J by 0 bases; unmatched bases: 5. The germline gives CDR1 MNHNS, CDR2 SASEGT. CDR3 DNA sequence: TGTGCCAGCAGCGCGGGACAGAACTCTGGAAACACCATATATTTT. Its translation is CASSAGQNSGNTIYF.

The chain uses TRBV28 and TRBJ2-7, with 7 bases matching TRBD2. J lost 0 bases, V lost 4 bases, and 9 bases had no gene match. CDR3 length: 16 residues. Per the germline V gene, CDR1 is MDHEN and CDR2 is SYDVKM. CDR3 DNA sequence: TGTGCCAGCAGTTCCCCCCGAGCGGGGAGCTCCTACGAGCAGTACTTC. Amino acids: CASSSPRAGSSYEQYF. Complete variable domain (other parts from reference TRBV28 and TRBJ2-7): DVKVTQSSRYLVKRTGEKVFLECVQDMDHENMFWYRQDPGLGLRLIYFSYDVKMKEKGDIPEGYSVSREKKERFSLILESASTNQTSMYLCASSSPRAGSSYEQYFGPGTRLTVT.

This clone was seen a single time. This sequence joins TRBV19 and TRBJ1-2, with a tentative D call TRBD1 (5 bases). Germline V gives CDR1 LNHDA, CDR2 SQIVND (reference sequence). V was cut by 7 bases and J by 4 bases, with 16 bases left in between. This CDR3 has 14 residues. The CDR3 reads CASTPNTGPYGYTF. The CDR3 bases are TGTGCCAGTACCCCAAACACGGGACCCTATGGCTACACCTTC.

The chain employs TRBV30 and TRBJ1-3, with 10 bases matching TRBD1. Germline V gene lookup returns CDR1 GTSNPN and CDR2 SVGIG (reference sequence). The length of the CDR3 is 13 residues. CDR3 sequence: CAGDRGSGNTIYF. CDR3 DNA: TGTGCGGGGGACAGGGGCTCTGGAAACACCATATATTTT.

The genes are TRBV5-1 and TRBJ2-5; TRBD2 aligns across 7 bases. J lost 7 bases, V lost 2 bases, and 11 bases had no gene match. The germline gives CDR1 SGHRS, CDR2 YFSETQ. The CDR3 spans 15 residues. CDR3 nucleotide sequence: TGCGCCAGCAGCTTTTTCGGACTAGATGTGGGGACCCAGTACTTC. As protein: CASSFFGLDVGTQYF.

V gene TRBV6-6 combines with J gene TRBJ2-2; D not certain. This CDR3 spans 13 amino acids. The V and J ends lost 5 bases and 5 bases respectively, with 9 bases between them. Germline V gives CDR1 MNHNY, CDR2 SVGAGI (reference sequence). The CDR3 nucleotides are TGTGCCAGCAGTCTTCCAGGAACCGGGGAGCTGTTTTTT. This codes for CASSLPGTGELFF.

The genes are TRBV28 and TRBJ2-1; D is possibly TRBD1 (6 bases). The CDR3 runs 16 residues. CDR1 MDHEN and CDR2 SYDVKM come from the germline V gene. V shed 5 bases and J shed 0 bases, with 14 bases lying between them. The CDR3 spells CASSETGTSSYNEQFF. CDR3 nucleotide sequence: TGTGCCAGCAGTGAAACCGGGACAAGCTCCTACAATGAGCAGTTCTTC.

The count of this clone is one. CDR3 DNA: TGTGCCAGCAGTTTAGGGGCAGTCAGCAATCAGCCCCAGCATTTT. It encodes CASSLGAVSNQPQHF. The chain links TRBV6-1 to TRBJ1-5; maybe TRBD1 (5 bases). Germline-derived CDR1 and CDR2 are MNHNS and SASEGT. Between the trimmed V and J ends, which lost 5 bases and 1 base, there was a span of 12 bases. This CDR3 is built from 15 residues.

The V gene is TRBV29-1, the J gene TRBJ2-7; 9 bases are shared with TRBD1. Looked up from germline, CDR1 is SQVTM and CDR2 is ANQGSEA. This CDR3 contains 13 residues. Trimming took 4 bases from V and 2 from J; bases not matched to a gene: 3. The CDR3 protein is CSVAGTGTYEQYF. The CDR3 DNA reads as TGCAGCGTTGCCGGGACAGGGACCTACGAGCAGTACTTC.

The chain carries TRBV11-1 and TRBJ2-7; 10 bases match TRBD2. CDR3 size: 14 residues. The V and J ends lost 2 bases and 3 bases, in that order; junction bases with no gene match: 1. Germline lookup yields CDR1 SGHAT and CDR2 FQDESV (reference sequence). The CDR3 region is CASSLTSGIYEQYF. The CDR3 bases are TGTGCCAGCAGCTTAACTAGCGGGATCTACGAGCAGTACTTC. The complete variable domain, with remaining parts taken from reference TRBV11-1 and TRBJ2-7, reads EAEVAQSPRYKITEKSQAVAFWCDPISGHATLYWYRQILGQGPELLVQFQDESVVDDSQLPKDRFSAERLKGVDSTLKIQPAELGDSAMYLCASSLTSGIYEQYFGPGTRLTVT.